This T cell receptor (beta chain) was sequenced for a study of T-cell memory formation after mild COVID-19. MiXCR, applied by TCRdb to the 5' RACE reads, yields one record per CDR3 protein. This sample yields around 130,000 distinct CDR3 sequences, of which less than 6.5% are seen a single time; approximately 2% belongs to the top ten. Study-wide results and limits: Clones shrinking from day 15 to 85 showed even CD4/CD8 mixes; later expanders tilted CD4+.

This clonotype was detected a few times. Its antigen remains unknown. The specimen sequenced was PBMCs or a T cell subset sorted from them (not recorded which). This TCR derives from an adult woman who had mild COVID-19 (a few samples of this study predate the infection). Cell type and time point are not known.

The CDR3, as DNA: TGTGCCAGCAGCCAAGCCGTTTCCTACAATGAGCAGTTCTTC. Protein product: CASSQAVSYNEQFF. J is TRBJ2-1 and V is TRBV4-2; D is unclear. The V gene lost 1 base and the J gene lost 1 base, with 5 bases spanning the gap. Germline loops: CDR1 LGHNA, CDR2 YNFKEQ. This CDR3 has 14 amino acids.